The clone carrying this T cell receptor beta chain has more than one count but fewer than ten. This sample is drawn from a study of sequential checkpoint blockade in melanoma. In the study overall: Randomization was 1:1 between first-line nivolumab→ipilimumab and ipilimumab→nivolumab.

Germline V gene lookup returns CDR1 LGHNA and CDR2 YSLEER. The CDR3 is 15 residues long. Sequenced by immunoSEQ multiplex PCR; TCRdb stores in-frame clones only, minus some. The sample consists of about 13,000 clones, around 76% of them appearing once. Treatment indicated: randomized to nivolumab then ipilimumab (arm A) or the reverse (arm B). Patients had received no earlier DNA-damaging chemotherapy. Sorted cells were live CD3+CD8+, lacking CD19 and CD56, from PBMCs. The chain joins TRBV4-3 to TRBJ2-5; 10 positions agree with TRBD1. The tail of the sequence fits TRBJ2-7 better, so the J call may be wrong. The material sequenced was CD8+ T cells sorted from blood (inferred from file names), taken from a patient given nivolumab and ipilimumab in sequence. The sequence was obtained from a human patient with melanoma. Some clones in this sample may be carry-over from other donors' samples. The CDR3 is CASSQDGTGAYEQYF. The CDR3 DNA follows: TGCGCCAGCAGCCAAGATGGGACAGGGGCCTACGAGCAGTACTTC.